This TCR beta chain stems from a study of lymphopenia after photon versus proton radiotherapy. This CDR3 has 14 residues. Unmatched junction bases numbered 3, after V lost 6 bases and J lost 1 base. Per germline, CDR1 MRHNA and CDR2 SNTAGT. Assay used: immunoSEQ multiplex PCR; TCRdb lists only in-frame clones, some missing. The sample yields roughly 16,000 clones, 65% to 90% seen once. General observations from the study: Post-nadir diversity loss with photons came from oligoclonal expansion, particularly CD8+ Temra cells. Survival link was tested only in deceased patients; proton benefit remains a possibility.

With regard to this clone: Antigen: not known.

The source material was peripheral blood, sampled from a patient treated with proton-based radiotherapy. The V and J genes are TRBV6-4 and TRBJ1-1; 9 bases are a match to TRBD1. This clonotype was obtained from a man between 65 and 85 years old with pancreatic cancer. The CDR3 nucleotides are TGTGCCAGCAGCGCGGGACAGGGGAACACTGAAGCTTTCTTT. Amino acids: CASSAGQGNTEAFF.